Following are 5 T cell receptor beta chains from one sample sequenced in a study of CD8+ T cells in alopecia areata. cDNA prepared by RNA extraction and subsequent reverse transcription served as the template for sequencing. The method was immunoSEQ multiplex PCR; TCRdb's version includes in-frame clones alone and lacks a portion of them. The sample yields 150,000 to 200,000 clones, roughly 63% seen once. Material: CD4+ T cells sorted from blood, obtained at week 0. The receptors were gathered from a human donor with alopecia areata.

The rearrangement joins TRBV29-1 to TRBJ1-5, with TRBD1 identical over 8 bases. Germline assignment: CDR1 SQVTM and CDR2 ANQGSEA. The V gene end was trimmed by 5 bases and the J gene end by 7 bases; junction bases not matched to a gene: 7. The CDR3 is 13 amino acids. The CDR3 DNA reads as TGCAGCGTTATTGGACAGGGCGGGCAGCCCCAGCATTTT. Residues: CSVIGQGGQPQHF.

The CDR3 here is CASSPPVSNEQFF. CDR3 DNA sequence: TGCGCCAGCAGCCCCCCTGTCTCCAATGAGCAGTTCTTC. The J gene is TRBJ2-1, the V gene TRBV5-1; no clear D. Looked up from germline, CDR1 is SGHRS and CDR2 is YFSETQ. There are 13 residues in the CDR3. Trimming left V 4 bases short and J 6 bases short, with 11 bases between.

About this clone: Other nucleotide sequences from this sample produce the same CDR3. V usage is TRBV5-1 and J usage is TRBJ1-1, with unresolved D. The CDR3 is made up of 14 amino acids. The germline gives CDR1 SGHRS, CDR2 YFSETQ. V was cut by 0 bases and J by 0 bases, with 6 bases left in between. This chain's CDR3 is CASSLDGMNTEAFF. In DNA, the CDR3 is TGCGCCAGCAGCTTGGACGGTATGAACACTGAAGCTTTCTTT.

This CDR3 reads CSVEDPKQPNYGYTF. The DNA of the CDR3 is TGCAGCGTTGAAGATCCAAAACAGCCTAACTATGGCTACACCTTC. V gene TRBV29-1 combines with J gene TRBJ1-2; D remains ambiguous. The germline V gene encodes CDR1 SQVTM and CDR2 ANQGSEA. V was pared by 0 bases and J by 0 bases, with 11 bases between. This CDR3 contains 15 residues. Looking up the rest from reference TRBV29-1 and TRBJ1-2 gives the full variable domain: SAVISQKPSRDICQRGTSLTIQCQVDSQVTMMFWYRQQPGQSLTLIATANQGSEATYESGFVIDKFPISRPNLTFSTLTVSNMSPEDSSIYLCSVEDPKQPNYGYTFGSGTRLTVV.

This clone was detected only a few times. The gene calls are TRBV7-2 and TRBJ2-7, with D perhaps matching TRBD2 (5 bases). The V and J ends lost 2 bases and 4 bases respectively, with 9 bases between them. The CDR3 covers 13 residues. Per germline, CDR1 SGHTA and CDR2 FQGNSA. CDR3: CASSLFRLYEQYF. CDR3 nucleotide sequence: TGTGCCAGCAGCTTATTTCGACTATACGAGCAGTACTTC.